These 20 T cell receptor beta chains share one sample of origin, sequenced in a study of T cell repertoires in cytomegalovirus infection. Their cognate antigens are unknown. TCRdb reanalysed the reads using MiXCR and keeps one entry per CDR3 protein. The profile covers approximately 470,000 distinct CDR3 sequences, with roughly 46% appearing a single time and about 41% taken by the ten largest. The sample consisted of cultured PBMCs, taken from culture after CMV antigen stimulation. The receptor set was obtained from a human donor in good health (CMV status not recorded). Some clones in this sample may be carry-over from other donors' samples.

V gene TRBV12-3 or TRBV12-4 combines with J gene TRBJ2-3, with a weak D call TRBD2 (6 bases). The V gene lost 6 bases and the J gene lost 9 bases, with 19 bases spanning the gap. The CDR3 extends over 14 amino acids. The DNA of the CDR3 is TGTGCCAGCAGACCGGGACTGGGGGGATGGACGCAGTATTTT. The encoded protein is CASRPGLGGWTQYF.

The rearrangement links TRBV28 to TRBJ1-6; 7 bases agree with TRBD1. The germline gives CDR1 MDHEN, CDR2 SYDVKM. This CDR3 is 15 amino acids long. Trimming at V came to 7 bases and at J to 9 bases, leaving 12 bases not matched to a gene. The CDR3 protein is CASIPRGRTGSPLHF. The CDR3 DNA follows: TGTGCCAGCATCCCTCGGGGGAGGACAGGTTCACCCCTCCACTTT.

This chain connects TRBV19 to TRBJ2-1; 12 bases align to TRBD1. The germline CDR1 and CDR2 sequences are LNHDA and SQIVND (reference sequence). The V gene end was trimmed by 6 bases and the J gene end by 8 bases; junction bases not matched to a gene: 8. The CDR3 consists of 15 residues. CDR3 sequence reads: CASRTRDRGQYEQFF. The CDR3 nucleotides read TGTGCCAGTAGAACCCGGGACAGGGGGCAATATGAGCAGTTCTTC.

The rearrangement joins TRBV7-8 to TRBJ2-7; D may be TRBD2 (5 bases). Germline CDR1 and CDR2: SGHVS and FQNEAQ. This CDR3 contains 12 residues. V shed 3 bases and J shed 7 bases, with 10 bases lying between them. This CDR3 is CASSLARREQYF. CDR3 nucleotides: TGTGCCAGCAGCTTGGCCAGGAGGGAGCAGTACTTC.

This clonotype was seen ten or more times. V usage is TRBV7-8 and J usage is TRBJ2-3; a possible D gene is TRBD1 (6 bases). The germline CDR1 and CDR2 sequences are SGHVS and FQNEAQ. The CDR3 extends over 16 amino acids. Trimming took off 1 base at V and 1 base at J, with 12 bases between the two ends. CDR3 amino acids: CASSLVRGAGTDTQYF. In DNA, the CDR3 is TGTGCCAGCAGCTTAGTCAGGGGCGCGGGCACAGATACGCAGTATTTT.

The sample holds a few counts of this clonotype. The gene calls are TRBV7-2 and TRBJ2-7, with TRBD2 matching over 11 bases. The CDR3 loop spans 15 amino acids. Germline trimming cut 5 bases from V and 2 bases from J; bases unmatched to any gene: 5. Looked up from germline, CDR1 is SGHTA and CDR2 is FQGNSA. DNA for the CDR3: TGTGCCAGCAGCACCGGGACTAGCGGTGCCTACGAGCAGTACTTC. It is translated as CASSTGTSGAYEQYF. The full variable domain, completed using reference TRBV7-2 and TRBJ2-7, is GAGVSQSPSNKVTEKGKDVELRCDPISGHTALYWYRQSLGQGLEFLIYFQGNSAPDKSGLPSDRFSAERTGGSVSTLTIQRTQQEDSAVYLCASSTGTSGAYEQYFGPGTRLTVT.

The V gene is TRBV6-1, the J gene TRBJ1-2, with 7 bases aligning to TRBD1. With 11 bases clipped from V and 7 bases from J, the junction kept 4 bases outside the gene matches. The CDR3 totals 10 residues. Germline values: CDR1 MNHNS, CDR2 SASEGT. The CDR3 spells CASEGAGYTF. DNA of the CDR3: TGTGCCTCCGAGGGGGCTGGCTACACCTTC.

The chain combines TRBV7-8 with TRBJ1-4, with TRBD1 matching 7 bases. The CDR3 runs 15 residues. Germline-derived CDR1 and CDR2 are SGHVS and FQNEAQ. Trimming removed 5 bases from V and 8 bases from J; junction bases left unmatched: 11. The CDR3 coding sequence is TGTGCCAGCAGCCCTAGGGTCAGGGGGAGCGAAAAACTGTTTTTT. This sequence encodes CASSPRVRGSEKLFF.

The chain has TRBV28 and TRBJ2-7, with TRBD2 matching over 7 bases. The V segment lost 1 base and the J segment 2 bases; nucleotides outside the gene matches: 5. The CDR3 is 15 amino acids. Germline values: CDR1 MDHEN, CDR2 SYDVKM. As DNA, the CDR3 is TGTGCCAGCAGTTTATTTGGCGGGAGAACCTACGAGCAGTACTTC. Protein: CASSLFGGRTYEQYF.

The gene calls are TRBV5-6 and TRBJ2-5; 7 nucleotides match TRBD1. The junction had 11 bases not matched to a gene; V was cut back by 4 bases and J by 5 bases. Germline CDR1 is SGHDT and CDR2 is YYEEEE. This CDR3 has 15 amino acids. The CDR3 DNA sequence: TGTGCCAGCAGCCAAAAGCAGGGGGTTTGGGAGACCCAGTACTTC. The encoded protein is CASSQKQGVWETQYF.

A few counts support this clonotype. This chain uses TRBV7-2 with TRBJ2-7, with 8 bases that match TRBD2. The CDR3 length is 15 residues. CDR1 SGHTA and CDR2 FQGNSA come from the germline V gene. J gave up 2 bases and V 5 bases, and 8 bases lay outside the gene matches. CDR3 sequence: CASSENPGLAYEQYF. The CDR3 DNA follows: TGTGCCAGCAGCGAGAACCCGGGACTAGCCTACGAGCAGTACTTC.

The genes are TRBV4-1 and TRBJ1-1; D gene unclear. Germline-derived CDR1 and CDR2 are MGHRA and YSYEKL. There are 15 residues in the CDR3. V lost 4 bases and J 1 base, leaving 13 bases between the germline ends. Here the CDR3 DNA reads TGCGCCAGCAGCCTTACCCCCAGCCGGAACACTGAAGCTTTCTTT. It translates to CASSLTPSRNTEAFF.

Written as DNA, the CDR3 is TGTGCCAGCAGGAATCGGGGGGGCTCCTCTGGAAACACCATATATTTT. This sequence encodes CASRNRGGSSGNTIYF. This chain links TRBV6-1 with TRBJ1-3; D possibly corresponds to TRBD1 (6 bases). From germline, CDR1 is MNHNS and CDR2 SASEGT. CDR3 length: 16 residues. V lost 6 bases and J lost 0, with 15 bases in between.

The DNA of the CDR3 is TGTGCCAGTAGTATAGATTCCGGACACCACGTTGAGACCCAGTACTTC. It translates to CASSIDSGHHVETQYF. The rearrangement uses TRBV19 and TRBJ2-5, with D possibly matching TRBD1 (5 bases). CDR1 is LNHDA and CDR2 is SQIVND in the germline V gene (reference sequence). V shed 0 bases and J shed 5 bases, with 16 bases lying between them. The CDR3 extends over 16 amino acids. Full variable domain (rest looked up from reference TRBV19 and TRBJ2-5): DGGITQSPKYLFRKEGQNVTLSCEQNLNHDAMYWYRQDPGQGLRLIYYSQIVNDFQKGDIAEGYSVSREKKESFPLTVTSAQKNPTAFYLCASSIDSGHHVETQYFGPGTRLLVL.

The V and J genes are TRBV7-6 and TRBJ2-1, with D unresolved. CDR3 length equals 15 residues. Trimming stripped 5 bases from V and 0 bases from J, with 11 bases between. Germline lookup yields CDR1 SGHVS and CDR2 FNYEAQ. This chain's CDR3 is CASSPQPTSYNEQFF. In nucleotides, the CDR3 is TGTGCCAGCAGCCCCCAACCCACCTCCTACAATGAGCAGTTCTTC.

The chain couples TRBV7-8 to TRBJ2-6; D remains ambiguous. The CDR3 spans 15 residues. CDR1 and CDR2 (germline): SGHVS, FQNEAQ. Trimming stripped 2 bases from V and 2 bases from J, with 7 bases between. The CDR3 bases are TGTGCCAGCAGCTTATTGGGGACTGGGGCCAACGTCCTGACTTTC. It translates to CASSLLGTGANVLTF.

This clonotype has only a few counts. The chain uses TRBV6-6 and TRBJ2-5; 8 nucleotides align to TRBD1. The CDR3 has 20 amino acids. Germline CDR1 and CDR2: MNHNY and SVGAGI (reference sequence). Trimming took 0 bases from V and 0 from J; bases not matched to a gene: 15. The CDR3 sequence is CASSYSPQGVEGANQETQYF. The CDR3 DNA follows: TGTGCCAGCAGTTACTCGCCACAGGGGGTCGAGGGAGCAAACCAAGAGACCCAGTACTTC.

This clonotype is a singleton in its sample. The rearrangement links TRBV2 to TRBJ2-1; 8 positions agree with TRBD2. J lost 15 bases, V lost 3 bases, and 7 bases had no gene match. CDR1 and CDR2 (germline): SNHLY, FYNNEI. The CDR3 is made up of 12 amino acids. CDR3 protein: CASSDGSGVPFF. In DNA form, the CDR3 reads TGTGCCAGCAGTGATGGTAGCGGGGTACCGTTCTTC.

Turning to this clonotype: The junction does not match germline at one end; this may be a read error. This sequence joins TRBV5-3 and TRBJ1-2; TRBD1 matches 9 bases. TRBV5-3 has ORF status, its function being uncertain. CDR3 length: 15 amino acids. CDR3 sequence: CASSLGPDRGGGYTF. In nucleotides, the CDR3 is TGTGCCAGCAGCTTGGGACCAGACAGGGGGGGTGGCTACACCTTC.

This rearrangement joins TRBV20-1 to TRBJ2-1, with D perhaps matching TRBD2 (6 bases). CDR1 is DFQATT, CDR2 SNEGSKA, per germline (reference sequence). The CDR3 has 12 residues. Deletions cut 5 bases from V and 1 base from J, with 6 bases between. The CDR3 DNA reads TGCAGTGCTGGGAGGTCCTACAATGAGCAGTTCTTC. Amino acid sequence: CSAGRSYNEQFF.